One and the same sample provided the 4 T cell receptor beta chains below, sequenced in a study of graft-versus-host responses after intestinal transplantation. TCRdb's copy holds only in-frame clones and misses some; the assay was immunoSEQ multiplex PCR. In the table there are around 100,000 clones, approximately 93% of which are singletons. Their specific antigens are unknown. This sample comprised unstimulated CD8+ T cells sorted from spleen or lymph node cells, obtained before intestinal transplant. The source is a human donor who received an intestinal transplant.

This clone has only a few counts. The CDR3 DNA is TGCGCCAGCAGCCAAGCGGACACTGAAGCTTTCTTT. It encodes CASSQADTEAFF. The chain uses TRBV4-1 and TRBJ1-1; D remains ambiguous. V dropped 1 base and J dropped 3 bases, with 3 bases sitting between them. There are 12 residues in the CDR3. Germline CDR1 reads MGHRA; CDR2 reads YSYEKL.

The chain joins TRBV4-1 to TRBJ2-1; 8 bases are shared with TRBD1. V lost 0 bases and J lost 2; bases outside the gene matches: 9. This CDR3 has 18 residues. Germline loops: CDR1 MGHRA, CDR2 YSYEKL. The CDR3 is CASSQDLAGGPPYNEQFF. The CDR3 DNA is TGCGCCAGCAGCCAAGATTTGGCAGGGGGCCCCCCCTACAATGAGCAGTTCTTC.

The table lists this clone with a few counts. The CDR3: CARGQGVGNTIYF. As DNA, the CDR3 is TGTGCCAGAGGACAGGGTGTTGGTAACACCATATATTTT. The chain uses TRBV7-9 and TRBJ1-3, with 8 bases matching TRBD1. This CDR3 has 13 residues. V dropped 9 bases and J dropped 7; count of bases not matched to a gene: 8. Germline CDR1 and CDR2: SEHNR and FQNEAQ (reference sequence).

This rearrangement joins TRBV2 to TRBJ2-7, with D perhaps TRBD2 (5 bases). The V end was cut by 3 bases, the J end by 7 bases, with 16 bases between. Germline values: CDR1 SNHLY, CDR2 FYNNEI. The CDR3 spans 14 residues. The CDR3 nucleotides read TGTGCCAGCAGTGAGTGGAGGACCATGGGAGAGCAGTACTTC. This encodes CASSEWRTMGEQYF.